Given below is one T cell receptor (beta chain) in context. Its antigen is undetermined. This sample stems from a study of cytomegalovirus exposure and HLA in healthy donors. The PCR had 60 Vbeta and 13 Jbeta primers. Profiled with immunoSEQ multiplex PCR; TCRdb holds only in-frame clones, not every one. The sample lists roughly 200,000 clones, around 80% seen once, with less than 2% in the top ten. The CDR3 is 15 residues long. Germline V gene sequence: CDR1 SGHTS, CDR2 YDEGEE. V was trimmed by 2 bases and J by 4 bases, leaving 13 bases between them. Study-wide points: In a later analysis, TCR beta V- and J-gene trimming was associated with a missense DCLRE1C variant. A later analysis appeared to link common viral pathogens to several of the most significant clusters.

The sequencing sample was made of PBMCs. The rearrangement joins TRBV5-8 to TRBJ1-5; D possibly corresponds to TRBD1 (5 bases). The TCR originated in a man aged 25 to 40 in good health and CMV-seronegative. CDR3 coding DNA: TGTGCCAGCAGCTTTCGATCAGGGCAAAATCAGCCCCAGCATTTT. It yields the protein CASSFRSGQNQPQHF.